This section outlines one T cell receptor (beta chain) sequence together with its context. The antigen is not known. The table came from immunoSEQ multiplex PCR; TCRdb's copy has only in-frame clones and leaves some out. The data contain about 40,000 clones, more than 70% of them singletons. The record originates from a study of T cells in narcolepsy. In the study overall: Healthy controls were enrolled alongside patients with narcolepsy type 1 or type 2.

V was clipped by 5 bases and J by 2 bases, with 16 bases between them. The germline gives CDR1 SGHNT, CDR2 YENEEA. There are 15 residues in the CDR3. Whole-study results and caveats: Same-patient CSF and blood CD4+ T cell clonotypes included HCRT-specific and TRIB2-specific autoreactive ones. Healthy controls reportedly lacked the autoreactive clonotypes serially found in patients' blood.

What was sequenced was CD45RA- memory CD4+ T cells from PBMCs. The V gene is TRBV11-3, the J gene TRBJ2-7, with D possibly being TRBD1 or TRBD2 (6 bases each). This receptor was obtained from a human donor with narcolepsy. DNA for the CDR3: TGTGCCAGCAGCCACCGTGGGGGGCTGGCCTACGAGCAGTACTTC. Translation: CASSHRGGLAYEQYF.